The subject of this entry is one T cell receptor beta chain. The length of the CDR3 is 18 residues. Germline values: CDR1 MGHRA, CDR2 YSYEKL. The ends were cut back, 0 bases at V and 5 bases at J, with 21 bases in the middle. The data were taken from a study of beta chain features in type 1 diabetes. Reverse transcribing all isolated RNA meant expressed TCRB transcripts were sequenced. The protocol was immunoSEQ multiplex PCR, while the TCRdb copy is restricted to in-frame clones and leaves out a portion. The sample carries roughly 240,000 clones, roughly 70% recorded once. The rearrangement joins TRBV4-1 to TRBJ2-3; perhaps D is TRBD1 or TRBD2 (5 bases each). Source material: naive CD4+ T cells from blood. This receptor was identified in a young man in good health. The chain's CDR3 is CASSQEVGNRGVQDTQYF. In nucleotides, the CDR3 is TGCGCCAGCAGCCAAGAAGTAGGGAATAGGGGAGTGCAAGATACGCAGTATTTT.